The sequence of this T cell receptor (beta chain) was determined in a study of blood T cell repertoires in COVID-19. Study background: Collection of acute and convalescent COVID-19 samples took place in the United States, Italy and Spain. PBMCs, B-cell-depleted T cells, or T cells provided the cDNA or gDNA that made up the material.

Trimming pared 3 bases from V and 5 bases from J, leaving 8 bases between. Germline values: CDR1 MNHEY, CDR2 SVGAGI. The CDR3 totals 13 residues. Enrolment of Seattle patients took place during active infection, and they were followed longitudinally. The authors' processing: The authors estimated nucleated cell counts from reference gene primer amplification. Sequencing used immunoSEQ multiplex PCR; TCRdb keeps in-frame clones, though not all of them. The V and J calls and clone size come from that table; D and trimming were worked out from the DNA. The sample gives 95,000 to 100,000 clones, approximately 90% of which show up once; roughly 4.2% is in the top ten. About this clone: At the DNA level, this CDR3 is encoded by other sequences in the same sample as well.

This sequence joins TRBV6-5 and TRBJ1-5; D gene uncertain. The source of this sequence is a human donor with COVID-19, enrolled during active disease. The donor label of this sample is uncertain. Source material: peripheral blood. The CDR3, as DNA: TGTGCCAGCAGTTATCGCCTAGATCAGCCCCAGCATTTT. Translating gives CASSYRLDQPQHF.